Listed below are T cell receptor beta chains from one sample, sequenced in a study of cytomegalovirus exposure and HLA in healthy donors. Profiled with immunoSEQ multiplex PCR; TCRdb holds only in-frame clones, not every one. The repertoire holds 100,000 to 150,000 clones, with roughly 78% as singletons. Sequencing was carried out using PBMCs. These receptors were obtained from a man aged 30-40 years in good health and CMV-seronegative. The CDR3 runs from the conserved cysteine through the conserved F or W. The D gene is left open where the match is weak. Size is omitted from some rows. Given values are once, few, many or a class for expanded clones.

D gene	V gene	clone size	J gene	CDR3 protein	CDR3 DNA
NA	TRBV7-2	NA	TRBJ2-7	CASSRNNAGQFYEQYF	TGTGCCAGCAGCCGAAACAACGCGGGACAGTTCTACGAGCAGTACTTC
TRBD1	TRBV2	once	TRBJ1-2	CASINRGRGDYGYTF	TGTGCCAGCATTAACAGGGGGCGTGGGGATTATGGCTACACCTTC
NA	TRBV2	NA	TRBJ1-2	CASSEKGRYGYTF	TGTGCCAGCAGTGAAAAGGGGAGGTATGGCTACACCTTC
NA	TRBV7-9	NA	TRBJ1-1	CASSLAAGGNTEAFF	TGTGCCAGCAGCTTAGCGGCCGGGGGGAACACTGAAGCTTTCTTT
NA	TRBV5-6	once	TRBJ1-3	CASSLVGPQVNTIYF	TGTGCCAGCAGCTTGGTAGGACCACAGGTCAACACCATATATTTT
NA	TRBV27	NA	TRBJ1-1	CASSPGRDTNTEAFF	TGTGCCAGCAGTCCAGGAAGGGACACTAACACTGAAGCTTTCTTT
NA	TRBV2	NA	TRBJ1-6	CASLSSYRGPLHF	TGTGCCAGCCTATCATCCTACCGTGGACCCCTCCACTTT
TRBD1	TRBV6-6	NA	TRBJ2-1	CASREGDRYNEQFF	TGTGCCAGCAGAGAGGGGGACAGGTACAATGAGCAGTTCTTC
TRBD1	TRBV11-3	NA	TRBJ2-7	CASSPGTGLSSYEQYF	TGTGCCAGCAGCCCCGGGACAGGACTAAGCTCCTACGAGCAGTACTTC
TRBD1	TRBV29-1	once	TRBJ2-7	CSVEGADRVREQYF	TGCAGCGTTGAAGGGGCTGACAGGGTGAGGGAGCAGTACTTC
TRBD2	TRBV2	NA	TRBJ2-7	CASSESLAGYEQYF	TGTGCCAGCAGTGAAAGCCTAGCGGGCTACGAGCAGTACTTC
TRBD2	TRBV7-3	NA	TRBJ2-1	CASSFIRGGPHEQFF	TGTGCCAGCAGCTTTATACGGGGGGGGCCCCATGAGCAGTTCTTC
NA	TRBV7-7	NA	TRBJ1-3	CASSPDSSSGNTIYF	TGTGCCAGCAGCCCGGACAGTTCCTCTGGAAACACCATATATTTT
NA	TRBV7-6	NA	TRBJ2-3	CASSPDDSDPSTDTQYF	TGTGCCAGCAGCCCGGATGACAGCGACCCTAGCACAGATACGCAGTATTTT
NA	TRBV5-6	NA	TRBJ1-5	CASSGGWDSNQPQHF	TGTGCCAGCAGCGGCGGGTGGGATAGCAATCAGCCCCAGCATTTT
TRBD2	TRBV19	NA	TRBJ2-5	CASSILPTSRSGETQYF	TGTGCCAGTAGTATCCTCCCGACTAGCCGGAGCGGGGAGACCCAGTACTTC
TRBD1	TRBV2	few	TRBJ2-7	CASTRQGGYEQYF	TGTGCCAGCACCCGACAGGGCGGGTACGAGCAGTACTTC
TRBD1	TRBV29-1	NA	TRBJ2-1	CSVKGQGISYNEQFF	TGCAGCGTAAAGGGACAGGGGATATCCTACAATGAGCAGTTCTTC
TRBD1	TRBV5-1	NA	TRBJ1-1	CASSSSHGQGNTEAFF	TGCGCCAGCAGCTCCTCCCATGGACAGGGTAACACTGAAGCTTTCTTT
TRBD1	TRBV19	NA	TRBJ1-5	CASSGRDRGILSNQPQHF	TGTGCCAGTAGTGGCCGGGACAGGGGTATTCTTAGCAATCAGCCCCAGCATTTT
NA	TRBV18	few	TRBJ2-3	CASSPEPTPTDTQYF	TGTGCCAGCTCACCTGAGCCCACTCCCACAGATACGCAGTATTTT
TRBD1	TRBV6-5	NA	TRBJ1-1	CASSEQGLAEAFF	TGTGCCAGCAGTGAACAGGGGCTGGCTGAAGCTTTCTTT
NA	TRBV7-9	NA	TRBJ1-3	CASSLDGGVPFGNTIYF	TGTGCCAGCAGCTTAGATGGGGGCGTTCCCTTTGGAAACACCATATATTTT
NA	TRBV5-4	NA	TRBJ1-2	CASSLGTAGFYGYTF	TGTGCCAGCAGCTTGGGGACAGCCGGTTTTTATGGCTACACCTTC
TRBD1	TRBV6-1	NA	TRBJ1-2	CASRRQGLSYGYTF	TGTGCCAGCAGGCGACAGGGGTTGAGCTATGGCTACACCTTC
TRBD1	TRBV4-3	NA	TRBJ1-4	CASSQEATGGQEKLFF	TGCGCCAGCAGCCAAGAGGCGACAGGGGGCCAAGAAAAACTGTTTTTT
TRBD1	TRBV9	NA	TRBJ1-2	CASSATGGYGYTF	TGTGCCAGCAGCGCGACAGGGGGCTATGGCTACACCTTC
NA	TRBV5-1	once	TRBJ1-5	CASRVDSNPSQFQHF	TGCGCCAGCAGGGTTGACAGCAACCCCTCCCAGTTCCAGCATTTT
NA	TRBV23-1	NA	TRBJ1-2	CASSQRGRLGPYGYTF	TGCGCCAGCAGTCAAAGAGGAAGACTAGGGCCCTATGGCTACACCTTC
TRBD1	TRBV5-5	once	TRBJ1-5	CASSTTGAGNQPQHF	TGTGCCAGCAGCACGACAGGGGCCGGCAATCAGCCCCAGCATTTT
TRBD1	TRBV7-9	NA	TRBJ1-2	CASSPSPGQGVDYTF	TGTGCCAGCAGCCCTAGCCCGGGACAGGGAGTTGACTACACCTTC
NA	TRBV7-9	NA	TRBJ1-5	CASSLEGQPQHF	TGTGCCAGCAGCTTGGAGGGGCAGCCCCAGCATTTT
NA	TRBV4-1	NA	TRBJ2-5	CASSQVGGGRGETQYF	TGCGCCAGCAGCCAAGTAGGGGGGGGAAGAGGAGAGACCCAGTACTTC
NA	TRBV30	NA	TRBJ2-3	CAWGPKGTDTQYF	TGTGCCTGGGGGCCGAAGGGGACAGATACGCAGTATTTT
NA	TRBV18	NA	TRBJ1-3	CASSPGLGAGNTIYF	TGTGCCAGCTCCCCCGGCTTGGGGGCAGGAAACACCATATATTTT
TRBD2	TRBV6-1	few	TRBJ2-1	CASSVLAGGPNEQFF	TGTGCCAGCAGCGTACTAGCGGGGGGGCCCAATGAGCAGTTCTTC
TRBD2	TRBV7-3	few	TRBJ2-1	CASSLSRLAGEYNEQFF	TGTGCCAGCAGCTTAAGCCGACTAGCGGGGGAGTACAATGAGCAGTTCTTC
TRBD1	TRBV7-9	few	TRBJ1-2	CASTPSGQGLGGYTF	TGTGCCAGCACCCCCTCCGGACAGGGTCTGGGTGGCTACACCTTC
NA	TRBV28	NA	TRBJ2-7	CASSLTGPEQYF	TGTGCCAGCAGTTTAACAGGGCCCGAGCAGTACTTC
NA	TRBV11-2	NA	TRBJ2-1	CASSLLQGHNEQFF	TGTGCCAGCAGCTTACTCCAGGGTCACAATGAGCAGTTCTTC
NA	TRBV28	NA	TRBJ1-4	CATEGREKLFF	TGTGCCACCGAGGGTCGGGAAAAACTGTTTTTT
NA	TRBV7-9	few	TRBJ1-6	CASSFSVSPLHF	TGTGCCAGCAGCTTCAGTGTTTCACCCCTCCACTTT
NA	TRBV5-1	NA	TRBJ2-3	CASSLGDFPTDTQYF	TGCGCCAGCAGCTTGGGGGACTTCCCCACAGATACGCAGTATTTT
TRBD1	TRBV30	NA	TRBJ2-7	CAWSRDRVYEQYF	TGTGCCTGGAGTAGGGACAGGGTATACGAGCAGTACTTC
NA	TRBV7-8	NA	TRBJ2-7	CASSLVGGGAPSYEQYF	TGTGCCAGCAGCTTAGTCGGAGGCGGGGCCCCTTCCTACGAGCAGTACTTC
TRBD2	TRBV5-1	NA	TRBJ2-2	CASSPAGGANTGELFF	TGCGCCAGCAGCCCCGCGGGAGGCGCGAACACCGGGGAGCTGTTTTTT
TRBD2	TRBV6-1	few	TRBJ2-3	CASSDQIAGGITDTQYF	TGTGCCAGCAGTGATCAGATAGCGGGGGGGATCACAGATACGCAGTATTTT
TRBD1	TRBV12-5	NA	TRBJ2-2	CASGLVGKGAITNTGELFF	TGTGCTAGTGGTTTGGTTGGTAAGGGGGCCATAACCAACACCGGGGAGCTGTTTTTT
NA	TRBV11-2	NA	TRBJ1-2	CASSDPPSQDLWDTNGYTF	TGTGCCAGCAGCGACCCCCCGAGCCAGGACTTATGGGATACGAATGGCTACACCTTC
TRBD1	TRBV9	NA	TRBJ1-3	CASSVGDRGTGNTIYF	TGTGCCAGCAGCGTAGGGGACAGGGGCACTGGAAACACCATATATTTT
NA	TRBV11-3	NA	TRBJ2-3	CASSGTRADTQYF	TGTGCCAGCAGCGGAACCCGAGCGGATACGCAGTATTTT
NA	TRBV4-1	once	TRBJ1-2	CASSQTGEVNYGYTF	TGCGCCAGCAGCCAAACGGGAGAAGTAAACTATGGCTACACCTTC
TRBD2	TRBV2	few	TRBJ2-2	CASSASGGAFGELFF	TGTGCCAGCAGTGCTAGCGGGGGGGCTTTCGGGGAGCTGTTTTTT